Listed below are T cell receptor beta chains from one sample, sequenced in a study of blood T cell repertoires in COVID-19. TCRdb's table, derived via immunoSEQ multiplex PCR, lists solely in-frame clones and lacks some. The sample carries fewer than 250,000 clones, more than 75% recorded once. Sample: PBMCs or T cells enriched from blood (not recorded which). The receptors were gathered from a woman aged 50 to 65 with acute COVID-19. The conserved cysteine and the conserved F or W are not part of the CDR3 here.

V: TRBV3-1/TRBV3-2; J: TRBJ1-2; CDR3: ASSQGSGTRGYT
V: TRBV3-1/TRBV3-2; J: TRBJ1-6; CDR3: ASSQDRGGNVYNSPLH
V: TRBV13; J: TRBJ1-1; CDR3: ASSNYRTTNTEAF
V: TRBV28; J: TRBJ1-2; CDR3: ASSRDRGPGLYGYT
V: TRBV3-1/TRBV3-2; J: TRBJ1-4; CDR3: ASSQHTGEKLF
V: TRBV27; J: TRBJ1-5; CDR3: ASSLSGTGINQPQH
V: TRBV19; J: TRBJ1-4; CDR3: ASNRIAGGNEKLF
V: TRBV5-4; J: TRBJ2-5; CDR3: ASSSNTGKETQY
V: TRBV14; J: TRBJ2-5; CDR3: ASSQDRGGQETQY
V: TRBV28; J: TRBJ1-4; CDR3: ASSFAAGSNEKLF